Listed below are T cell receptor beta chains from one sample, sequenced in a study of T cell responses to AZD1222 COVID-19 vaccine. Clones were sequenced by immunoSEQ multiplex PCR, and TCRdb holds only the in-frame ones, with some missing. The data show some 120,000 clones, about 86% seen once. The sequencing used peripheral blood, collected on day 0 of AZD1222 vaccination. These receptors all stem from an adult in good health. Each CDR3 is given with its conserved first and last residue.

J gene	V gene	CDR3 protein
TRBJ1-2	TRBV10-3	CAISEVANYGYTF
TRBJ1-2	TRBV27	CASRTAPNYGYTF
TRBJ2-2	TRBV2	CASSEAGGLTGELFF
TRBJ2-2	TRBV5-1	CASSYGLAAGELFF
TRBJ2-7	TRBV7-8	CASSQPLSGSGSKKGYEQYF
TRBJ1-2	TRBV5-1	CASSWDSSNYGYTF
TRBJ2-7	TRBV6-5	CASSYRDFSYEQYF
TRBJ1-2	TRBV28	CASSPGDWGYTF
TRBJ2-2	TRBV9	CASSVEAGGFQNTGELFF
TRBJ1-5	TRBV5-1	CASSLVPRGGGQPQHF
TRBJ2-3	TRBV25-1	CASSALAGGTDTQYF
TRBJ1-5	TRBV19	CASTRDRGTQPQHF
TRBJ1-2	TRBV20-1	CSAIRDYGYTF
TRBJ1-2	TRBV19	CASSITGTLGYTF
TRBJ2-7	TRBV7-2	CASSQFTGTYEQYF
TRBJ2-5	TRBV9	CASSTGTGPRETQYF
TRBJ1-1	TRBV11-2	CASSEQARTEAFF
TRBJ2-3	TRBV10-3	CAISQMDTQYF
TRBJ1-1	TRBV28	CASSSRPDMNTEAFF
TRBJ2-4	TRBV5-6	CASSLGLSSKNIQYF
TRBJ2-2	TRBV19	CASSTRPSELFF
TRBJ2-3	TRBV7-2	CASSLGVTRGADTQYF
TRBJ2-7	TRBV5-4	CASSLAGTGAYEQYF
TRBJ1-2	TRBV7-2	CASSLTSTNYGYTF
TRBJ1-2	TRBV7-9	CASSLDTVGYTF
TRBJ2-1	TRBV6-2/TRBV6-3	CASSYRPDEQFF
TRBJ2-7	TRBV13	CASSWGLAGNSYEQYF
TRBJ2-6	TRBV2	CASSLQSSGANVLTF
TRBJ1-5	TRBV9	CASSAWGETNQPQHF
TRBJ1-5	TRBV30	CAWSAVDGDQPQHF
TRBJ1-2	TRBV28	CASSLQGTDYGYTF
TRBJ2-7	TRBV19	CASSINWQGSHEQYF
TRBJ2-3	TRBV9	CASSAGSRTDTQYF